The 31 T cell receptor beta chains given below trace back to one sample, sequenced in a study of identical twins. MiXCR, applied by TCRdb to the 5' RACE reads, yields one record per CDR3 protein. The profile shows hundreds of thousands of distinct CDR3 sequences, roughly 7% of them singletons. These data were also filed under a second study, of yellow fever vaccine responses in identical twins.

The sample was memory (CD45RO+) T cells sorted from blood. Receptors were obtained from a young woman in good health.

The rearrangement links TRBV2 to TRBJ2-3; D gene unclear. Germline loops: CDR1 SNHLY, CDR2 FYNNEI. V lost 7 bases and J lost 6, with 11 bases in between. The CDR3 totals 12 residues. CDR3 coding DNA: TGTGCCAGCACCAGGTTGATGGATACGCAGTATTTT. Encoded protein: CASTRLMDTQYF.

Ten or more counts support this clonotype. The chain has TRBV5-1 and TRBJ1-1, with 8 bases fitting TRBD1. Trimming at V came to 3 bases and at J to 1 base, leaving 5 bases not matched to a gene. From germline, CDR1 is SGHRS and CDR2 YFSETQ. This CDR3 spans 15 amino acids. CDR3 residues: CASSSADRGNTEAFF. The CDR3 DNA reads TGCGCCAGCAGCTCCGCAGACAGGGGGAACACTGAAGCTTTCTTT. Supplemented by reference TRBV5-1 and TRBJ1-1, the full variable domain reads KAGVTQTPRYLIKTRGQQVTLSCSPISGHRSVSWYQQTPGQGLQFLFEYFSETQRNKGNFPGRFSGRQFSNSRSEMNVSTLELGDSALYLCASSSADRGNTEAFFGQGTRLTVV.

This clonotype showed up just a few times. This chain joins TRBV15 and TRBJ1-3; D may be TRBD1 (6 bases). V lost 4 bases to trimming and J lost 2 bases, with 9 bases between them. Germline V lookup: CDR1 LNHNV, CDR2 YYDKDF (reference sequence). CDR3 size: 14 residues. CDR3 coding DNA: TGTGCCACCAGCACAACAGGGACTGGAAACACCATATATTTT. This gives the protein CATSTTGTGNTIYF.

This clonotype was picked up many times. The rearrangement joins TRBV9 to TRBJ1-3, with D uncertain. CDR1 is SGDLS, CDR2 YYNGEE, per germline. The V end was cut by 3 bases, the J end by 0 bases, with 7 bases between. The CDR3 consists of 14 residues. The CDR3 coding sequence is TGTGCCAGCAGCGCTGGGGACTCTGGAAACACCATATATTTT. It is translated as CASSAGDSGNTIYF.

This clonotype was observed a few times. V usage is TRBV20-1 and J usage is TRBJ2-5; the D gene is possibly TRBD2 (5 bases). The CDR3 totals 14 residues. Looked up from germline, CDR1 is DFQATT and CDR2 is SNEGSKA (reference sequence). V lost 1 base to trimming and J lost 9 bases, with 18 bases between them. The CDR3, as DNA: TGCAGTGCTAGAGGGGCCGAGGGTGGGGTGTCCCAGTACTTC. It codes for CSARGAEGGVSQYF.

This clonotype ranks as medium-sized. V and J are TRBV29-1 and TRBJ2-5; TRBD1 aligns across 7 bases. Germline CDR1 is SQVTM and CDR2 is ANQGSEA. Unmatched junction bases numbered 19, after V lost 7 bases and J lost 5 bases. The CDR3 runs to 16 residues. CDR3 nucleotides: TGCAGCGCCACCCCCCTCGCTCAGGGGGTTAAGGAGACCCAGTACTTC. It yields the protein CSATPLAQGVKETQYF.

This clonotype was counted only a few times. The chain links TRBV5-1 to TRBJ2-1; 10 bases are a match to TRBD2. The germline gives CDR1 SGHRS, CDR2 YFSETQ. This CDR3 has 16 residues. Trimming cost V 4 bases and J 6 bases; bases outside gene matches: 10. The CDR3 here is CASSRIEREGLNEQFF. In DNA form, the CDR3 reads TGCGCCAGCAGCCGTATAGAGCGGGAGGGTCTCAATGAGCAGTTCTTC. Together with reference TRBV5-1 and TRBJ2-1, the CDR3 gives the full variable domain: KAGVTQTPRYLIKTRGQQVTLSCSPISGHRSVSWYQQTPGQGLQFLFEYFSETQRNKGNFPGRFSGRQFSNSRSEMNVSTLELGDSALYLCASSRIEREGLNEQFFGPGTRLTVL.

The V gene is TRBV7-9, the J gene TRBJ2-7; TRBD2 is a possible D gene (6 bases). Trimming shortened V by 3 bases and J by 7 bases, and 10 bases separated the two germline ends. CDR1 is SEHNR, CDR2 FQNEAQ, per germline (reference sequence). The CDR3 is made up of 12 amino acids. CDR3 residues: CASSFFAGEQYF. CDR3 nucleotide sequence: TGTGCCAGCAGCTTCTTTGCGGGGGAGCAGTACTTC.

This clonotype appeared a few times. This rearrangement joins TRBV5-6 to TRBJ2-1, with D hard to call. CDR3 length equals 15 residues. Germline V gene data show CDR1 as SGHDT and CDR2 as YYEEEE. V lost 1 base to trimming and J lost 1 base, with 9 bases between them. The CDR3 DNA is TGTGCCAGCAGCTTGCAGGATAGATCCTACAATGAGCAGTTCTTC. Its translation is CASSLQDRSYNEQFF.

This clonotype occurred a few times. This chain links TRBV7-7 with TRBJ2-3; the D is unclear. The length of the CDR3 is 15 residues. The V gene's germline CDR1 is SSHAT and CDR2 FNYEAQ (reference sequence). V lost 1 base and J 0 bases, leaving 8 bases between the germline ends. This chain's CDR3 is CASSLGYRSTDTQYF. The CDR3 DNA is TGTGCCAGCAGCTTAGGTTACAGAAGCACAGATACGCAGTATTTT.

V is TRBV9 and J is TRBJ1-3; D not certain. Germline V lookup: CDR1 SGDLS, CDR2 YYNGEE. The length of the CDR3 is 15 residues. Trimming pared 0 bases from V and 4 bases from J, leaving 11 bases between. In DNA, the CDR3 is TGTGCCAGCAGCGTAGAAGAGGGAATCGGAAACACCATATATTTT. Protein sequence: CASSVEEGIGNTIYF. Full variable domain (missing parts from reference TRBV9 and TRBJ1-3): DSGVTQTPKHLITATGQRVTLRCSPRSGDLSVYWYQQSLDQGLQFLIQYYNGEERAKGNILERFSAQQFPDLHSELNLSSLELGDSALYFCASSVEEGIGNTIYFGEGSWLTVV.

This clonotype was detected ten times or more. The CDR3 sequence: CASSFSRLAGSPGELFF. CDR3 DNA sequence: TGTGCCAGCAGTTTTAGTCGGCTAGCGGGATCGCCCGGGGAGCTGTTTTTT. V and J are TRBV12-3 or TRBV12-4 and TRBJ2-2; TRBD2 matches at 9 bases. The CDR3 runs 17 residues. The junction had 11 bases not matched to a gene; V was cut back by 3 bases and J by 6 bases.

The chain is built from TRBV15 and TRBJ2-7; tentative D call: TRBD2 (5 bases). There are 15 residues in the CDR3. The V end was cut by 0 bases, the J end by 1 base, with 10 bases between. Germline assignment: CDR1 LNHNV and CDR2 YYDKDF (reference sequence). CDR3 sequence: CATSRELGISYEQYF. The CDR3 DNA reads as TGTGCCACCAGCAGAGAACTAGGGATTTCCTACGAGCAGTACTTC.

This rearrangement joins TRBV4-1 to TRBJ2-1; D is unresolved. The V and J ends lost 0 bases and 7 bases respectively, with 7 bases between them. Germline V gene lookup returns CDR1 MGHRA and CDR2 YSYEKL. CDR3 length equals 13 residues. In nucleotides, the CDR3 is TGCGCCAGCAGCCAAGAATGGCGGAATGAGCAGTTCTTC. It encodes CASSQEWRNEQFF.

This clonotype was counted between two and nine times. The J gene is TRBJ1-6, the V gene TRBV4-1; D may be TRBD1 (5 bases). CDR1 MGHRA and CDR2 YSYEKL come from the germline V gene. The V end was cut by 3 bases, the J end by 1 base, with 7 bases between. CDR3 length equals 15 residues. CDR3 loop: CASSQGESYNSPLHF. The DNA for the CDR3 is TGCGCCAGCAGCCAGGGGGAGTCCTATAATTCACCCCTCCACTTT.

In this sample, this clonotype turned up a few times. V usage is TRBV6-1 and J usage is TRBJ1-5, with D unclear. In germline, CDR1 is MNHNS, CDR2 SASEGT. The germline V and J ends were trimmed by 6 bases and 7 bases, with 13 bases remaining between them. The CDR3 runs to 13 residues. The CDR3 loop is CASSADPDQPQHF. CDR3 nucleotide sequence: TGTGCCAGCAGCGCAGACCCGGACCAGCCCCAGCATTTT.

The rearrangement links TRBV6-5 to TRBJ2-1, with 7 bases aligning to TRBD1. The V and J ends lost 2 bases and 9 bases, in that order; junction bases with no gene match: 7. This CDR3 region has 14 residues. Germline CDR1 MNHEY, CDR2 SVGAGI. DNA for the CDR3: TGTGCCAGCAGTTACGAGACAGGGAAGGTTGAGCAGTTCTTC. It encodes CASSYETGKVEQFF.

The chain couples TRBV7-2 to TRBJ1-6, with D possibly TRBD1 on 5 matching bases. The CDR3 extends over 14 amino acids. V lost 5 bases and J lost 10, with 15 bases in between. Germline CDR1 and CDR2: SGHTA and FQGNSA. In nucleotides, the CDR3 is TGTGCCAGCAGCCGCGGGGCGCCAGGATCACCCCTCCACTTT. Translation gives CASSRGAPGSPLHF. Looking up the rest from reference TRBV7-2 and TRBJ1-6 gives the full variable domain: GAGVSQSPSNKVTEKGKDVELRCDPISGHTALYWYRQSLGQGLEFLIYFQGNSAPDKSGLPSDRFSAERTGGSVSTLTIQRTQQEDSAVYLCASSRGAPGSPLHFGNGTRLTVT.

This clonotype has a count of ten or more. This rearrangement joins TRBV19 to TRBJ2-1; 7 nucleotides line up with TRBD2. CDR3 length: 14 residues. The V and J ends lost 1 base and 3 bases, in that order; junction bases with no gene match: 0. Germline assignment: CDR1 LNHDA and CDR2 SQIVND (reference sequence). DNA for the CDR3: TGTGCCAGTAGTATAGGGGACTACTACAATGAGCAGTTCTTC. Its protein product is CASSIGDYYNEQFF.

The CDR3 loop is CASSHTSEMRQETQYF. In DNA, the CDR3 is TGTGCCAGCAGCCATACTAGCGAGATGCGCCAAGAGACCCAGTACTTC. This chain uses TRBV5-5 with TRBJ2-5; TRBD2 aligns across 7 bases. The V and J ends lost 4 bases and 1 base, in that order; junction bases with no gene match: 10. This CDR3 has 16 amino acids. Germline CDR1 reads SGHKS; CDR2 reads YYEKEE (reference sequence).

In this sample, this clonotype turned up a few times. V is TRBV18 and J is TRBJ1-4; no definite D call. Trimming shortened V by 2 bases and J by 0 bases, and 7 bases separated the two germline ends. The CDR3 covers 15 residues. CDR1 and CDR2 from the germline V gene are KGHSH and LQKENI. The chain's CDR3 is CASSPNTATNEKLFF. The CDR3 DNA reads as TGTGCCAGCTCACCAAACACAGCAACTAATGAAAAACTGTTTTTT.

This clonotype was detected ten times or more. One end of the junction varies from germline; a read error may be responsible. The CDR3 DNA reads TGTGCCAGCAGCTCCTCCAATGAGCAGTTCTTC. Translation: CASSSSNEQFF. The rearrangement uses TRBV7-9 and TRBJ2-1, with unresolved D. Germline CDR1 SEHNR, CDR2 FQNEAQ (reference sequence). This CDR3 contains 11 residues.

This clonotype was found many times. The rearrangement joins TRBV6-5 to TRBJ2-1; D is unclear. Trimming shortened V by 2 bases and J by 7 bases, and 3 bases separated the two germline ends. The CDR3 totals 11 residues. In germline, CDR1 is MNHEY, CDR2 SVGAGI. This chain's CDR3 is CASSYGNEQFF. The DNA of the CDR3 is TGTGCCAGCAGTTACGGAAATGAGCAGTTCTTC.

This clonotype was seen a single time. The rearrangement links TRBV6-1 to TRBJ2-1; the match to TRBD1 covers 8 bases. The germline V gene has CDR1 MNHNS and CDR2 SASEGT. CDR3 size: 14 residues. Trimming cost V 0 bases and J 10 bases; bases outside gene matches: 5. As DNA, the CDR3 is TGTGCCAGCAGTGAAGCTACAGGGGGACGAGAGCAGTTCTTC. As protein: CASSEATGGREQFF.

This clonotype has a handful of counts. The gene calls are TRBV27 and TRBJ2-6; D not certain. This CDR3 has 16 residues. From germline, CDR1 is MNHEY and CDR2 SMNVEV (reference sequence). The germline V and J ends were trimmed by 8 bases and 0 bases, with 14 bases remaining between them. The CDR3: CASRGGVHSGANVLTF. The CDR3 DNA follows: TGTGCCAGCCGCGGTGGGGTGCACTCTGGGGCCAACGTCCTGACTTTC.

In its sample, this clonotype was seen a few times. The V and J genes are TRBV12-3 or TRBV12-4 and TRBJ2-1; D may be TRBD1 or TRBD2 (5 bases each). The CDR3 spans 13 residues. V was shortened by 7 bases and J by 12 bases, with 19 bases between the two germline ends. CDR3 DNA sequence: TGTGCCAGCACTTTCGGCGGCTCTGGGGGGCAGTTCTTC. Amino acid sequence: CASTFGGSGGQFF.

The chain joins TRBV15 to TRBJ2-5, with a possible D match to TRBD2 (5 bases). The CDR3 consists of 15 residues. V lost 0 bases, J lost 5 bases, and 13 bases lay in between. Per germline, CDR1 LNHNV and CDR2 YYDKDF (reference sequence). Here the CDR3 DNA reads TGTGCCACCAGCAGAGATAGCGACGGCGGGGAGACCCAGTACTTC. It encodes CATSRDSDGGETQYF. The variable domain in full, completed from reference TRBV15 and TRBJ2-5, reads DAMVIQNPRYQVTQFGKPVTLSCSQTLNHNVMYWYQQKSSQAPKLLFHYYDKDFNNEADTPDNFQSRRPNTSFCFLDIRSPGLGDTAMYLCATSRDSDGGETQYFGPGTRLLVL.

This clonotype was picked up many times. V gene TRBV6-4 combines with J gene TRBJ2-6, with TRBD1 matching 8 bases. The CDR3 consists of 20 residues. The trim removed 6 bases at V and 1 base at J, leaving 17 bases unmatched. Germline CDR1 and CDR2: MRHNA and SNTAGT. The CDR3 sequence: CASRDRVSPYVVSGANVLTF. Written as DNA, the CDR3 is TGTGCCAGCAGGGACAGGGTGTCCCCGTATGTCGTATCTGGGGCCAACGTCCTGACTTTC.

This clonotype was observed many times. The V gene is TRBV28, the J gene TRBJ2-6; possibly TRBD1 for D (6 bases). The CDR3 is 15 residues long. Germline-derived CDR1 and CDR2 are MDHEN and SYDVKM. Trimming cost V 5 bases and J 3 bases, with 11 bases left between them. CDR3 protein: CASSEQGGGANVLTF. In DNA, the CDR3 is TGTGCCAGCAGTGAACAGGGCGGTGGGGCCAACGTCCTGACTTTC.

Ten or more counts support this clonotype. The chain uses TRBV24-1 and TRBJ1-6; D is perhaps TRBD1 (6 bases). CDR1 KGHDR and CDR2 SFDVKD come from the germline V gene. This CDR3 spans 15 amino acids. V lost 6 bases and J lost 10, with 18 bases in between. In DNA form, the CDR3 reads TGTGCCACCAGTCGATTAACAGGGTTTGGCTCACCCCTCCACTTT. This encodes CATSRLTGFGSPLHF.

This clonotype appeared a few times. The rearrangement uses TRBV7-8 and TRBJ2-7; 8 bases are shared with TRBD2. After removal of 7 bases from V and 2 bases from J, the junction contained 7 bases not matched to a gene. In germline, CDR1 is SGHVS, CDR2 FQNEAQ. The CDR3 runs 14 residues. The CDR3 protein is CASTDSGITYEQYF. The CDR3 DNA reads as TGTGCCAGCACGGATAGCGGGATTACCTACGAGCAGTACTTC.